This is a list of T cell receptor beta chains from one sample in a study of patients and donors after allogeneic stem cell transplantation. One entry per CDR3 protein results from TCRdb running MiXCR on the RT-PCR reads. The data contain 150,000 to 200,000 distinct CDR3 sequences, more than 20% of them singletons. The sequencing input was blood, either unsorted or a sorted T cell fraction (not recorded which). The receptors here all came from a human donor who was either an allogeneic HSCT recipient or a stem cell or donor lymphocyte infusion donor (not recorded which). It is not recorded whose cells these are; they may come from a transplant donor. The CDR3 runs from the conserved cysteine through the conserved F or W. The order of the fields is V gene, clone size, J gene, D gene, CDR3 DNA, CDR3 protein. A D gene is named only where the DNA matches it firmly. Clone sizes are given selectively: once, few, many, or a class where the clone is expanded.

TRBV12-3/TRBV12-4,NA,TRBJ2-2,NA,TGTGCCAGCAGTTTGATGGTTAACACCGGGGAGCTGTTTTTT,CASSLMVNTGELFF
TRBV29-1,few,TRBJ1-3,TRBD1,TGCAGCGCCTTGACAGGGATGGGTCTAAACACCATATATTTT,CSALTGMGLNTIYF
TRBV30,NA,TRBJ1-1,NA,TGTGCCTGCCTGGGAGGGGTGAACACTGAAGCTTTCTTT,CACLGGVNTEAFF
TRBV20-1,NA,TRBJ2-7,TRBD2,TGCAGTGACCTGGGACTAGCGGGTTACGAGCAGTACTTC,CSDLGLAGYEQYF
TRBV14,once,TRBJ2-1,NA,TGTGCCAGCAGCCACAGGACAGCTGCCTGCAATGAGCAGTTCTTC,CASSHRTAACNEQFF
TRBV20-1,NA,TRBJ1-6,TRBD1,TGCAGTGCCAGTCCGGGACAGAATAATTCACCCCTCCACTTT,CSASPGQNNSPLHF
TRBV12-3/TRBV12-4,NA,TRBJ2-5,NA,TGTGCCAGCAGTTTCGGGGGGCGCGAGGAGACCCAGTACTTC,CASSFGGREETQYF
TRBV9,few,TRBJ2-7,TRBD2,TGTGCCAGCAGCGTAGACGGGAGGTTCTACGAGCAGTACTTC,CASSVDGRFYEQYF
TRBV5-8,NA,TRBJ2-7,NA,TGTGCCACCTATCGTCCTGACTACGAGCAGTACTTC,CATYRPDYEQYF
TRBV27,NA,TRBJ2-3,NA,TGTGCCAGCAATGTTGGTCCTTTAGCTGATTATACGCAGTATTTT,CASNVGPLADYTQYF
TRBV6-5,NA,TRBJ1-3,NA,TGTGCCAGCAGTTGGCAGGACTCTGGAAACACCATATATTTT,CASSWQDSGNTIYF
TRBV20-1,NA,TRBJ2-7,NA,TGCAGTGCCCGTGACAGACGACGGACTGACGAGCAGTACTTC,CSARDRRRTDEQYF
TRBV12-3/TRBV12-4,NA,TRBJ1-4,NA,TGTGCCAGCAGACCCCAGGATGGGTCGGTAAAACTGTTTTTT,CASRPQDGSVKLFF
TRBV7-6,NA,TRBJ2-7,NA,TGTGCCAGCAGCTTAGCAGGGCCCTCCTACGAGCAGTACTTC,CASSLAGPSYEQYF
TRBV18,few,TRBJ2-1,TRBD2,TGTGCCAGCTCGTCTCTTATCCGGGACTACTCCTACAATGAGCAGTTCTTC,CASSSLIRDYSYNEQFF
TRBV12-3/TRBV12-4,NA,TRBJ1-4,TRBD1,TGTGCCAGCAGGGAGGGACAGGAGGCGCATGGACGAAAACTGTTTTTT,CASREGQEAHGRKLFF
TRBV5-1,NA,TRBJ1-2,NA,TGCGCCAGCAGCTTGGCTCCGGGACAAACCCCCGATGGATATGGCTACACCTTC,CASSLAPGQTPDGYGYTF
TRBV12-3/TRBV12-4,many,TRBJ1-5,TRBD1,TGTGCCAGCAGTTTAAGTTGGGACAGCCTTTTTAGCAATCAGCCCCAGCATTTT,CASSLSWDSLFSNQPQHF